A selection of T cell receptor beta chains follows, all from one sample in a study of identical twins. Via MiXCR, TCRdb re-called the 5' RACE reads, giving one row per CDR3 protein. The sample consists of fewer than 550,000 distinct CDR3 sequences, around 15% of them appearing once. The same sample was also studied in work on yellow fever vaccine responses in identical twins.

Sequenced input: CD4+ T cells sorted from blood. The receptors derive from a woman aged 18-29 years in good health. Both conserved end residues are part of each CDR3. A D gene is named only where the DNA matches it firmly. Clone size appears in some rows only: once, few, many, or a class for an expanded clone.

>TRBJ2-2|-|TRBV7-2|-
TGTGCCAGCAGCCCTGCGGCTAGCAGGGAGCTGTTTTTT
CASSPAASRELFF
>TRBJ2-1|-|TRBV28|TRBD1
TGTGCCAGCAGTTTTAGGGACAGGACCTACAATGAGCAGTTCTTC
CASSFRDRTYNEQFF
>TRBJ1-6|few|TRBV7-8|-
TGTGCCAGCAGCTTCTCAGGGCTACCCCTCCACTTT
CASSFSGLPLHF
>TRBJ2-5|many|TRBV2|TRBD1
TGTGCCAGCAGTACACGACAGGGTTGGGAACAAGAGACCCAGTACTTC
CASSTRQGWEQETQYF
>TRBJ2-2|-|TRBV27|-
TGTGCCAGCAGTGTCGGAGAGAGGGTGGCCGGGGAGCTGTTTTTT
CASSVGERVAGELFF
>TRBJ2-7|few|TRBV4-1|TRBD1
TGCGCCAGCAGCCAGATAATGGGACAGGGTACCGACGAGCAGTACTTC
CASSQIMGQGTDEQYF
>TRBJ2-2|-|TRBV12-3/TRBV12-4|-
TGTGCCAGCAGTATCCGGGAGATAACCGGGGAGCTGTTTTTT
CASSIREITGELFF
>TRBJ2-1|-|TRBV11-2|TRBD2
TGTGCCAGCAGCTCCCGACTAGCGGGGGACGAGGATGAGCAGTTCTTC
CASSSRLAGDEDEQFF
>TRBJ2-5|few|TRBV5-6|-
TGTGCCAGCAGCCTAGGTGACGGTGTGGTTAGGGAGACCCAGTACTTC
CASSLGDGVVRETQYF
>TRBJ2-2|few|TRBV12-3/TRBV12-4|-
TGTGCCAGCAGTTTAGATCTTGAGGGAGCGACCGGGGAGCTGTTTTTT
CASSLDLEGATGELFF
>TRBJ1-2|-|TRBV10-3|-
TGTGCCATCAGTGAGTCAGAATATGGCTACACCTTC
CAISESEYGYTF
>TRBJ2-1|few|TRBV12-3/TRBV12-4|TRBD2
TGTGCCAGCACCACCACGACTAGCGGGGGGCGTAGCTCCTACAATGAGCAGTTCTTC
CASTTTTSGGRSSYNEQFF
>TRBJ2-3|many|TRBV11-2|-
TGTGCCAGCAGTTTGGGGTCCCTCACAGATACGCAGTATTTT
CASSLGSLTDTQYF
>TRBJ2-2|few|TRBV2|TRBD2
TGTGCCAGCAGTGGACCTAGCGGGAGGGTTCCCGGGGAGCTGTTTTTT
CASSGPSGRVPGELFF
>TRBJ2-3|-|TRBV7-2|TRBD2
TGTGCCAGCAGCTTGAGCGGGGGGGCCGGGTATACGCAGTATTTT
CASSLSGGAGYTQYF
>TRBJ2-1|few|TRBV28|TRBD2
TGTGCCAGCCCCCCACCGGGGGCTAGCGGGAGAAACTATAATGAGCAGTTCTTC
CASPPPGASGRNYNEQFF
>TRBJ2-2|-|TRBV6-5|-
TGTGCCAGTAGAATATACACCGGGGAGCTGTTTTTT
CASRIYTGELFF
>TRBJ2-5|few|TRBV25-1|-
TGTGCCAGCAGCCACACCCAGGGACAAGAGACCCAGTACTTC
CASSHTQGQETQYF
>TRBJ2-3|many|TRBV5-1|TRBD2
TGCGCCAGCAGCTTCGGGGGGGAGTTCACAGATACGCAGTATTTT
CASSFGGEFTDTQYF
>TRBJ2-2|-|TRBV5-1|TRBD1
TGCGCCAGCAGCGGACAGGGACCAACCGGGGAGCTGTTTTTT
CASSGQGPTGELFF
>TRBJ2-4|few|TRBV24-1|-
TGTGCCACCAGTGGGGGCAACACCGCGGCCAAAAACATTCAGTACTTC
CATSGGNTAAKNIQYF
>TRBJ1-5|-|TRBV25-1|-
TGTGCCAGGGGGAGCCTCACGCAGCCCCAGCATTTT
CARGSLTQPQHF
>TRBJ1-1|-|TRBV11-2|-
TGTGCCAGCAGCCGGCTCCGTGTGAACACTGAAGCTTTCTTT
CASSRLRVNTEAFF
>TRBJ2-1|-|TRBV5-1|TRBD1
TGCGCCAGCAGCCCCGGGACAGAGCCCAACAATGAGCAGTTCTTC
CASSPGTEPNNEQFF
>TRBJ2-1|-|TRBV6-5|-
TGTGCCAGCAGTTACGACTTCAACAATGAGCAGTTCTTC
CASSYDFNNEQFF
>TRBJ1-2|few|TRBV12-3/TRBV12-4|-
TGTGCCAGCAGCCATGGACGGGGTGGCTACACCTTC
CASSHGRGGYTF
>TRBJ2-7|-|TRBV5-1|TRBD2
TGCGCCAGCAGTGAAGGGACTAGCGGGAGTAGAATCTACGAGCAGTACTTC
CASSEGTSGSRIYEQYF
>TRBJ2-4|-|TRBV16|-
TGTGCCAGCAGCCCAGAGGGAGGATATCAGTACTTC
CASSPEGGYQYF
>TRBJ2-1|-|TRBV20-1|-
TGCAGTGCTAGAGCCTCTGGCAATGAGCAGTTCTTC
CSARASGNEQFF
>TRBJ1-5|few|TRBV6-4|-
TGTGCCAGCAGTGAATCAGGGTTTGGCAATCAGCCCCAGCATTTT
CASSESGFGNQPQHF
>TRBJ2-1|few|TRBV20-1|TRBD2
TGCAGTGCTGGGGGGACTAGTCCCAAAAATGAGCAGTTCTTC
CSAGGTSPKNEQFF
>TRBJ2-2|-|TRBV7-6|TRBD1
TGTGCCAGCAGCCGATGGACAGGGAACACCGGGGAGCTGTTTTTT
CASSRWTGNTGELFF
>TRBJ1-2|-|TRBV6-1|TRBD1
TGTGCCAGCAGTGAAATGGGACAGCCCAAATATGGCTACACCTTC
CASSEMGQPKYGYTF
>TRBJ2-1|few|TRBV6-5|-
TGTGCCAGCAGTTACACAGAACCACCGGCTGAGCAGTTCTTC
CASSYTEPPAEQFF
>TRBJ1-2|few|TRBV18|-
TGTGCCAGCTCCTTCAATAGAGATGGCTACACCTTC
CASSFNRDGYTF
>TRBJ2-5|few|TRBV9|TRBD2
TGTGCCAGCAGCGTAGCTCCCAGCGGGAGGGCCCTGGGGCAAGAGACCCAGTACTTC
CASSVAPSGRALGQETQYF
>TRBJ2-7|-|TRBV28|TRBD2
TGTGCCAGCAGTTACAAGTTTGGGGGGGGTACCTACGAGCAGTACTTC
CASSYKFGGGTYEQYF